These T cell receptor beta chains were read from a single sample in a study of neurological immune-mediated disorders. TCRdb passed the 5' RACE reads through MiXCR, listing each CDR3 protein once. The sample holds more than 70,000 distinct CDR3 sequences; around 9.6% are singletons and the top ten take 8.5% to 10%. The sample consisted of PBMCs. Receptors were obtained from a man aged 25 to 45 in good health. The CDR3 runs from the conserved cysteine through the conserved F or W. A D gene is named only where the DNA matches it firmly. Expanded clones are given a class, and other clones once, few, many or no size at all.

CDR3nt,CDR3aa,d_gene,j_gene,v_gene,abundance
TGTGCCAGCAACCCGACGGGAAATCAGCCCCAGCATTTT,CASNPTGNQPQHF,NA,TRBJ1-5,TRBV9,once
TGCAGTGCTCGCTGGCGGGGTCCCACAGATACGCAGTATTTT,CSARWRGPTDTQYF,NA,TRBJ2-3,TRBV20-1,many
TGTGCCAGCAGCTTAACGTCCGAGAGCTCCTACGAGCAGTACTTC,CASSLTSESSYEQYF,NA,TRBJ2-7,TRBV7-3,many
TGTGCCAGCAGTTTATGGGGAGGCAATCAGCCCCAGCATTTT,CASSLWGGNQPQHF,NA,TRBJ1-5,TRBV12-3/TRBV12-4,many
TGCAGTGCTACCGAGAGACGGGGGGGAGGATACAATGAGCAGTTCTTC,CSATERRGGGYNEQFF,TRBD2,TRBJ2-1,TRBV20-1,many
TGCGCCAGCTGCGACACACAGGGTATAGATACGCAGTATTTT,CASCDTQGIDTQYF,NA,TRBJ2-3,TRBV5-1,few
TGTGCCAGCAGCCTCCCGACAGGGCACCCCTATGGCTACACCTTC,CASSLPTGHPYGYTF,TRBD1,TRBJ1-2,TRBV28,many
TGCAGTGCTAGGCCCCAGAGCAACACCGGGGAGCTGTTTTTT,CSARPQSNTGELFF,NA,TRBJ2-2,TRBV20-1,many
TGTGCCAGCAGCAAGGGTAGAACTAACTATGGCTACACCTTC,CASSKGRTNYGYTF,NA,TRBJ1-2,TRBV21-1,many
TGCAGTGCTACCGGGACTAGTTCCACCGGGGAGCTGTTTTTT,CSATGTSSTGELFF,TRBD2,TRBJ2-2,TRBV20-1,many
TGCAGTGCTTCTCCGGGACACTACTACGAGCAGTACTTC,CSASPGHYYEQYF,NA,TRBJ2-7,TRBV20-1,many
TGCGCCAGCAGCTTGGAGCCCCCGCGGAATTCACCCCTCCACTTT,CASSLEPPRNSPLHF,NA,TRBJ1-6,TRBV5-1,many
TGTGCCTGGGTTTCACTAGCGGCCCGGGGTGAGCAGTTCTTC,CAWVSLAARGEQFF,TRBD2,TRBJ2-1,TRBV30,many
TGCGCCAGCAGCCCTCGGACAGGGGCGAACCAAAACATTCAGTACTTC,CASSPRTGANQNIQYF,TRBD1,TRBJ2-4,TRBV5-1,many
TGCGCCAGCAGCCCAAACACATATGACAGCTACGAGCAGTACTTC,CASSPNTYDSYEQYF,NA,TRBJ2-7,TRBV5-1,many
TGTGCCTACCTTAGGGGGGCCAACGTCCTGACTTTC,CAYLRGANVLTF,NA,TRBJ2-6,TRBV30,few
TGCGCCAGCAGCCAAGGTCCGAACACTGAAGCTTTCTTT,CASSQGPNTEAFF,NA,TRBJ1-1,TRBV4-1,many
TGCGCCAGCAGAGGTGGAGATACGCAGTATTTT,CASRGGDTQYF,NA,TRBJ2-3,TRBV5-1,many
TGTGCCAGCAGCTTCCTGGGTAGCGCAGATACGCAGTATTTT,CASSFLGSADTQYF,NA,TRBJ2-3,TRBV7-2,NA
TGTGCCATCACTGAGCAGAGCTCCTACAATGAGCAGTTCTTC,CAITEQSSYNEQFF,NA,TRBJ2-1,TRBV10-3,many
TGTGCCAGCAGTTCCCCGGAGCAGGGTCAGAGGGAAAAACTGTTTTTT,CASSSPEQGQREKLFF,NA,TRBJ1-4,TRBV12-3/TRBV12-4,many
TGTGCCAGCAGCCGCGGACTCGCCTACGAGCAGTACTTC,CASSRGLAYEQYF,NA,TRBJ2-7,TRBV7-9,many
TGTGCCAGCAGCCTCGAGGCCCCCACACCCTACGAGCAGTACTTC,CASSLEAPTPYEQYF,NA,TRBJ2-7,TRBV7-2,many
TGTGCCAGCAGAGACAGAGAGGGGACCCAGTACTTC,CASRDREGTQYF,NA,TRBJ2-5,TRBV2,many
TGCGCCAGCAGCTTGGGTCCGGGGAGCTCCTACAATGAGCAGTTCTTC,CASSLGPGSSYNEQFF,NA,TRBJ2-1,TRBV5-1,many
TGCGCCAGCAGCTTGGTTATTAACACTGAAGCTTTCTTT,CASSLVINTEAFF,NA,TRBJ1-1,TRBV5-1,many
TGCAGCGTCACAGGGATTCAAACTGAAGCTTTCTTT,CSVTGIQTEAFF,NA,TRBJ1-1,TRBV29-1,NA
TGTGCCAGCAGCTGGAAGCGGGAGACATACGAGCAGTACTTC,CASSWKRETYEQYF,TRBD2,TRBJ2-7,TRBV7-2,many
TGTGCCAGCTCACCAGAGCTTGCAACCTACGAGCAGTACTTC,CASSPELATYEQYF,NA,TRBJ2-7,TRBV18,NA
TGTGCCAGCAGCTCATGGGGGGACAGGGGCACCGGGGAGCTGTTTTTT,CASSSWGDRGTGELFF,TRBD1,TRBJ2-2,TRBV9,many